The 7 T cell receptor beta chains reported below all come from one sample, sequenced in a study of OX40 agonist ivuxolimab in advanced cancers. Only in-frame clones appear in the TCRdb table, and some are missing; sequencing was by immunoSEQ multiplex PCR. This table has roughly 38,000 clones, 70% to 90% appearing once. Specimen: CD4+ or CD8+ T cells sorted from blood, collected in a trial of the OX40 agonist ivuxolimab. These receptors were obtained from an adult with an advanced solid tumor such as melanoma, head and neck, liver or kidney cancer.

The chain joins TRBV29-1 to TRBJ1-2; D gene unclear. This CDR3 has 11 amino acids. Between the trimmed V and J ends, which lost 3 bases and 5 bases, there was a span of 7 bases. The germline CDR1 and CDR2 sequences are SQVTM and ANQGSEA. The CDR3 DNA reads as TGCAGCGTTGACCAGCAATATGGCTACACCTTC. It yields the protein CSVDQQYGYTF.

This clone was recorded once. The chain is built from TRBV11-3 and TRBJ2-7, with TRBD2 identical over 8 bases. V trimming: 6 bases; J trimming: 4 bases; junction bases outside the gene matches: 8. Germline V gene lookup returns CDR1 SGHNT and CDR2 YENEEA. This CDR3 contains 14 residues. In DNA form, the CDR3 reads TGTGCCAGCAGGCCCGGGACTAGTACGTACGAGCAGTACTTC. Its protein is CASRPGTSTYEQYF.

This clone was seen a few times. At the DNA level, this CDR3 is encoded by other sequences in the same sample as well. The chain couples TRBV9 to TRBJ1-2; 9 nucleotides line up with TRBD1. This CDR3 spans 15 amino acids. Germline CDR1 is SGDLS and CDR2 is YYNGEE. J was trimmed by 2 bases and V by 2 bases; bases with no gene match: 4. This CDR3 is CASSVGGTGNYGYTF. The CDR3 bases are TGTGCCAGCAGCGTCGGCGGGACAGGGAACTATGGCTACACCTTC.

This clone was picked up a small number of times. This CDR3 is also generated by other DNA sequences in the sample. The J gene is TRBJ2-7, the V gene TRBV2; 7 nucleotides align to TRBD1. Losses at the gene ends were 4 bases for V and 5 bases for J; bases not matched to a gene: 8. This CDR3 has 14 residues. Germline V gives CDR1 SNHLY, CDR2 FYNNEI. CDR3 residues: CASSGLTGSNEQYF. CDR3 sequence (DNA): TGTGCCAGCAGTGGATTGACAGGGAGCAACGAGCAGTACTTC.

The rearrangement uses TRBV11-3 and TRBJ2-5, with 8 bases aligning to TRBD2. Germline trimming cut 7 bases from V and 3 bases from J; bases unmatched to any gene: 16. CDR1 is SGHNT and CDR2 is YENEEA in the germline V gene. The CDR3 is made up of 17 amino acids. CDR3 amino acids: CASIGQAGAGRKETQYF. The CDR3 nucleotides read TGTGCCAGCATTGGCCAAGCGGGAGCCGGGAGAAAAGAGACCCAGTACTTC. Full variable domain (rest looked up from reference TRBV11-3 and TRBJ2-5): EAGVVQSPRYKIIEKKQPVAFWCNPISGHNTLYWYLQNLGQGPELLIRYENEEAVDDSQLPKDRFSAERLKGVDSTLKIQPAELGDSAVYLCASIGQAGAGRKETQYFGPGTRLLVL.

The chain is built from TRBV15 and TRBJ2-7, with 8 bases lining up with TRBD1. There are 17 residues in the CDR3. With V trimmed by 5 bases and J by 3 bases, 15 bases remained unmatched. Germline V gene data show CDR1 as LNHNV and CDR2 as YYDKDF (reference sequence). The DNA of the CDR3 is TGTGCCACCAGCGGGCTAATTCAGGGGGCTAGGGTCTACGAGCAGTACTTC. This gives the protein CATSGLIQGARVYEQYF.

V gene TRBV10-3 combines with J gene TRBJ1-1; TRBD1 matches 7 bases. The CDR3 is 14 amino acids. Looked up from germline, CDR1 is ENHRY and CDR2 is SYGVKD. With V trimmed by 4 bases and J by 0 bases, 2 bases remained unmatched. The CDR3 loop is CAISAGTVNTEAFF. The CDR3 DNA reads as TGTGCCATCAGTGCCGGGACAGTGAACACTGAAGCTTTCTTT.